Listed here are 2 T cell receptor beta chains from one sample, sequenced in a study of cytomegalovirus exposure and HLA in healthy donors. The primer mix had 60 Vbeta and 13 Jbeta primers. Only in-frame clones appear in the TCRdb table, and some are missing; sequencing was by immunoSEQ multiplex PCR. The sample carries over 150,000 clones, 60% to 75% recorded once. The sequencing input was PBMCs. These receptors came from a man in his late teens or twenties in good health and CMV-seronegative.

A note on this clone: Distinct nucleotide sequences in the sample also encode this CDR3. The gene calls are TRBV20-1 and TRBJ2-3; D is unresolved. Germline CDR1 is DFQATT and CDR2 is SNEGSKA (reference sequence). This CDR3 spans 11 amino acids. The V gene lost 4 bases and the J gene lost 0 bases, with 2 bases spanning the gap. CDR3 loop: CSATSTDTQYF. The DNA of the CDR3 is TGCAGTGCTACTAGCACAGATACGCAGTATTTT.

V usage is TRBV7-9 and J usage is TRBJ1-1; TRBD1 agrees at 10 bases. V lost 1 base and J lost 5; bases outside the gene matches: 4. The CDR3 contains 15 residues. The germline V gene encodes CDR1 SEHNR and CDR2 FQNEAQ (reference sequence). For the CDR3, the DNA is TGTGCCAGCAGCTTAGTCCCGGGACAGGGGACTGAAGCTTTCTTT. This sequence encodes CASSLVPGQGTEAFF.